This T cell receptor beta chain was sequenced in a study of beta chain features in type 1 diabetes (dated by TCRdb to 2016 to 2018). Study-level background: Mean age, gender distribution, total cell number and subset yield did not differ between patients and healthy donors. A total of roughly 100,000,000 sorted cells were examined across all samples, and the number of cells per subset was strongly correlated with RNA yield. In the study, TCRB repertoires of sorted circulating CD4+ T cell subsets from recently diagnosed type 1 diabetes patients were compared with those of matched healthy donors. Naive and central memory subsets were obtained from all 30 or so donors, but regulatory and stem cell-like memory subsets were isolated from only 8 patients and 8 healthy donors.

Each donor gave one peripheral blood draw, about 110 mL on average, collected into heparinised tubes. Naive, central memory, regulatory and stem cell-like memory CD4+ T cells were sorted on a BD FACSAria II using a panel including CD45RO, CCR7, CD25, CD127, CD95 and CD27. A purity above 95% was achieved for all sorted populations. PBMCs were isolated right away by Lymphoprep density gradient centrifugation and were stained directly, without culture. So that batch effects would be minimized, each experiment stained and sorted samples in pairs, pairing one healthy donor with one patient. All of the isolated RNA was reverse transcribed with the High Capacity cDNA Reverse Transcription Kit, so expressed TCRB transcripts were sequenced. Naive, central memory and regulatory T cell samples underwent deep immunoSEQ sequencing, averaging around 3.6 million total reads per sample. Sorted cells were lysed in RLT buffer, and RNA was extracted using DNase-treated RNeasy Micro or Mini kits according to cell number. Each cell subset was processed on its own to prevent cross-contamination, while patient and healthy donor samples were processed together. Using the immunoSEQ multiplex PCR, TCRB sequences were amplified from cDNA into 87-bp fragments spanning the CDR3 region. Sequencing of the amplicons was done on the Illumina HiSeq platform. Concerning the study's data processing: Synthetic template baselines were used to correct PCR bias computationally, reads within Hamming distance 2 were collapsed together, and singletons that could not be merged were discarded. Reads were aligned to IMGT to assign V, D and J genes, CDR3 length, and insertions or deletions at six rearrangement sites. Within each subset, clonotype counts were normalized to the number of sorted cells before true diversity and Gini coefficients were calculated with the tcR R package. The overlap coefficient, calculated on TCRB nucleotide sequences, was used to measure repertoire sharing. As a proxy for the pre-selection repertoire, out-of-frame TCRB sequences from naive cells were analyzed. The source is immuneACCESS, and TCRdb retained only in-frame sequences with V and J called. Part of the clones is not carried over; for the studies checked, unresolved V genes explain less than half of this, and the remainder is unexplained. Clonal size and the V and J genes are those of that table, whereas D and trimming came from the DNA. In this sample the table shows around 240,000 clones, 16% of which occur a single time. Together, the top ten hold about 0.078% of the sample.

V gives up 0 bases and J gives up 0 bases, and the segment between their germline ends measures 7 bases. The germline V gene provides CDR1 SGHRS and CDR2 YFSETQ. The CDR3 goes from the cysteine to the phenylalanine over 15 residues. Only the CDR3 DNA is retained, 45 bases long and in frame from the first base. Turning to this clone: It has no known antigen specificity. No much larger clone exists at a distance of one base, and base qualities are not known.

Here is what the overall study found, with its caveats: Because small numbers of individuals were included in the HLA sub-analyses, any influence of HLA type on TCRB rearrangement was left unresolved. Sequencing cDNA rather than genomic DNA could over-represent highly expressing activated cells, although activation and CD3 levels did not differ between groups. PCR may preferentially amplify shorter templates, but because patient and control samples were amplified and corrected together, any resulting skew would affect both groups equally. In all four CD4+ subsets, TCRB CDR3 length was moderately but significantly shorter in type 1 diabetes patients. Patients with type 1 diabetes made fewer insertions and deleted more nucleotides at VDJ recombination sites, implying thymic rearrangement abnormalities. Naive, central memory and regulatory TCRB repertoires appeared to be more alike among patients than among healthy donors.

The clonotype originates from a man in his thirties or forties with type 1 diabetes. Sequenced material: naive CD4+ T cells from blood. The cell subset or site tag for this specimen amounts to: true naive CD4+ T cells. The chain is assembled from TRBV5-1 and TRBJ2-1, with the D gene call left open. In nucleotide form, the sequence is TGCGCCAGCAGCTTGGCGAGGAGCTCCTACAATGAGCAGTTCTTC. Its coded protein is CASSLARSSYNEQFF. Reference TRBV5-1 and TRBJ2-1 proteins supply the regions before and after the CDR3; the full variable domain is: KAGVTQTPRYLIKTRGQQVTLSCSPISGHRSVSWYQQTPGQGLQFLFEYFSETQRNKGNFPGRFSGRQFSNSRSEMNVSTLELGDSALYLCASSLARSSYNEQFFGPGTRLTVL.